In this sample, the clone carrying this T cell receptor (beta chain) turned up once. Its specificity is not known. Assay: immunoSEQ multiplex PCR; the TCRdb copy retains only in-frame clones and omits some. The sample shows roughly 64,000 clones, around 84% of them seen only once. The data were obtained in a study of OX40 agonist ivuxolimab in advanced cancers. Study in general: Patients in the trial were receiving intravenous ivuxolimab every 2 weeks, at doses of 0.01 to 10 mg/kg.

Study findings and constraints: On average, CD8+ T cells showed a greater number of expanded clones than CD4+.

Trimming at V came to 0 bases and at J to 7 bases, leaving 6 bases not matched to a gene. This CDR3 region has 14 residues. Germline V CDR1 and CDR2: SGHDT, YYEEEE. Systemic immunosuppression or a history of autoimmune disease excluded patients. This receptor was identified in an adult with an advanced solid tumor such as melanoma, head and neck, liver or kidney cancer. The sample consisted of CD4+ or CD8+ T cells sorted from blood, taken in a trial of the OX40 agonist ivuxolimab. The chain couples TRBV5-6 to TRBJ1-2; 7 positions agree with TRBD1. The CDR3 DNA is TGTGCCAGCAGCTTGGGACAGGGCTTGTTTGGCTACACCTTC. Protein: CASSLGQGLFGYTF.